The sequence of this TCR beta chain was determined in a study of cytomegalovirus exposure and HLA in healthy donors. Study-level results: The classifier reportedly diagnosed cytomegalovirus status with high sensitivity and specificity. Later on, a genetic analysis was performed. It linked a missense variant in DCLRE1C with V- and J-gene trimming of TCR beta.

At sampling all donors were nominally healthy, likely with unrecorded immune exposures. The PCR was carried out with 60 Vbeta primers and 13 Jbeta primers. Some clones are missing from TCRdb's copy, which holds only in-frame ones; the method was immunoSEQ multiplex PCR. The sample's table shows approximately 140,000 clones. The CDR3 is 17 residues long. Trimming cost V 4 bases and J 0 bases, with 16 bases left between them. CDR1 is LNHDA, CDR2 SQIVND, per germline (reference sequence). Concerning this clone: The antigen is undetermined.

This TCR was recovered from a woman aged 18 to 35 in good health and CMV-seronegative. Sequencing was done on a sample of PBMCs. The rearrangement links TRBV19 to TRBJ1-3; weak D call: TRBD1 (5 bases). The CDR3 DNA reads as TGTGCCAGTAGTAGGGGACTCTCGCTTGGCTCTGGAAACACCATATATTTT. Amino acids: CASSRGLSLGSGNTIYF.